Listed below are T cell receptor beta chains from one sample, sequenced in a study of cytomegalovirus exposure and HLA in healthy donors. Profiled with immunoSEQ multiplex PCR; TCRdb holds only in-frame clones, not every one. Here the sample spans 150,000 to 200,000 clones, around 85% being singletons. What was sequenced was PBMCs. The receptors come from a man aged 18 to 29 in good health and CMV-seronegative. Both conserved end residues are part of each CDR3. Fields, in order: D gene, V gene, CDR3 protein. D genes are given only for firm matches.

D: NA
V: TRBV7-2
CDR3: CASSLVADTRTDTQYF

D: TRBD1
V: TRBV4-3
CDR3: CASSQDIGTEYGYTF

D: TRBD1
V: TRBV18
CDR3: CASSPQATGRGNTEAFF

D: TRBD1
V: TRBV6-5
CDR3: CASSYGTGWNTGELFF

D: NA
V: TRBV4-3
CDR3: CASSQGVGGGHEQYF

D: TRBD2
V: TRBV15
CDR3: CATRTNGGANTGELFF

D: TRBD2
V: TRBV6-4
CDR3: CAGSKVVAGGPRTYEQYF

D: NA
V: TRBV4-3
CDR3: CASSQDDGQTQYF

D: TRBD1
V: TRBV5-1
CDR3: CASSLTGENTEAFF

D: NA
V: TRBV7-2
CDR3: CASSPQRVLDWQYF

D: TRBD1
V: TRBV9
CDR3: CASSDQGVAKNIQYF

D: TRBD1
V: TRBV4-2
CDR3: CASSQAQGQGGGYTF

D: NA
V: TRBV4-3
CDR3: CASSQDRSRRVYTEAFF

D: TRBD1
V: TRBV9
CDR3: CASSAQGEVGNTIYF

D: NA
V: TRBV28
CDR3: CASSFFGPGVTGELFF

D: TRBD1
V: TRBV2
CDR3: CASTTGVPPLHF

D: NA
V: TRBV5-1
CDR3: CASSIGGARSQETQYF

D: TRBD2
V: TRBV5-6
CDR3: CASSTGLAGVEQYF

D: NA
V: TRBV4-2
CDR3: CASSQGAGSEAFF

D: NA
V: TRBV7-3
CDR3: CASSLRTTTNNEQFF

D: NA
V: TRBV4-3
CDR3: CASSQDGTAGANVLTF

D: NA
V: TRBV28
CDR3: CASSFTGRNQPQHF

D: TRBD1
V: TRBV19
CDR3: CASAQGEVYGYTF

D: NA
V: TRBV2
CDR3: CASSGGGVGYTF

D: NA
V: TRBV4-1
CDR3: CASSPSTGPLGYGYTF

D: TRBD1
V: TRBV4-1
CDR3: CASSHALQGAIGSPLHF

D: NA
V: TRBV9
CDR3: CASAPGGAAKNIQYF

D: NA
V: TRBV7-9
CDR3: CASTATGTGTGELFF

D: NA
V: TRBV27
CDR3: CASSTSGSTYEQYF

D: NA
V: TRBV7-8
CDR3: CASSLVYEQYF

D: NA
V: TRBV6-1
CDR3: CASIPGTNTEAFF

D: TRBD2
V: TRBV4-2
CDR3: CASSQDPAGGYEQYF

D: NA
V: TRBV7-2
CDR3: CASSPSHYNSPLHF

D: TRBD1
V: TRBV4-2
CDR3: CASSQGQGTGNTIYF

D: NA
V: TRBV5-4
CDR3: CASSLAEEEAFF

D: TRBD2
V: TRBV5-1
CDR3: CASSLAATSGLETQYF

D: TRBD2
V: TRBV7-6
CDR3: CASSPYRGAYEQYF

D: TRBD2
V: TRBV19
CDR3: CASSLAGVPYEQYF

D: NA
V: TRBV5-4
CDR3: CASSFADTQYF

D: NA
V: TRBV29-1
CDR3: CSARVTGQSSTDTQYF

D: NA
V: TRBV9
CDR3: CASSAPTGSNTEAFF

D: NA
V: TRBV11-3
CDR3: CASSLEGHSTDTQYF

D: TRBD2
V: TRBV9
CDR3: CASSVGTSGYEQYF

D: TRBD1
V: TRBV19
CDR3: CASSIVYRGAMNTEAFF

D: TRBD1
V: TRBV7-9
CDR3: CASTTFRDSYEQYF

D: NA
V: TRBV5-6
CDR3: CASSFAGRGNSPLHF

D: TRBD1
V: TRBV28
CDR3: CASSPRDRVAVYTF

D: TRBD1
V: TRBV27
CDR3: CASSRIRYRGWPTDTQYF

D: NA
V: TRBV19
CDR3: CASSSRISGANVLTF

D: TRBD1
V: TRBV10-3
CDR3: CAISLGGQGGGYTF

D: TRBD2
V: TRBV5-6
CDR3: CASSNSGARNGFF